This T cell receptor (beta chain) was recovered during a study of cytomegalovirus exposure and HLA in healthy donors. Study observations and caveats: It was taken for granted in presence/absence analyses that sequencing depth across donors was roughly uniform. Most subjects' HLA-A and HLA-B alleles were reportedly predicted from TCR beta sequences. Cytomegalovirus association was assigned to 170 or so TCR beta chains.

Primers for the PCR totalled 60 Vbeta and 13 Jbeta. TCRdb's copy holds only in-frame clones and misses some; the assay was immunoSEQ multiplex PCR. This table has tens of thousands of clones, around 81% appearing once. This clone was counted only a few times. Its antigen is still unknown. The germline V gene has CDR1 SGHDT and CDR2 YYEEEE. V gave up 4 bases and J gave up 8 bases, with 18 bases separating them. There are 15 residues in the CDR3. This TCR derives from a male donor in good health and CMV-seropositive. The sequenced material came from PBMCs. V is TRBV5-6 and J is TRBJ1-4; D is ambiguous. The DNA for the CDR3 is TGTGCCAGCAGCCTTTGGGAGGGTGGAGGAGAAAAACTGTTTTTT. Translation: CASSLWEGGGEKLFF.